In this sample, the clone carrying this T cell receptor beta chain turned up once. This sample is drawn from a study of shared clonotypes between healthy human individuals. V shed 7 bases, J shed 0 bases, and the junction held 8 bases outside the gene matches. Per germline, CDR1 SQVTM and CDR2 ANQGSEA. The CDR3 is 15 residues long. This table comes from immunoSEQ multiplex PCR, and its TCRdb copy is limited to in-frame clones, with some not included. The sample yields some 1 million clones, about three quarters seen once. The J gene is TRBJ2-1, the V gene TRBV29-1, with 8 bases matching TRBD2. What was sequenced was memory CD4+ T cells sorted from blood. Subset here: CD45RA-negative fraction. The TCR originated in a man aged 18 to 30 in good health. DNA of the CDR3: TGCAGCGCGTCTAGCGGGTACAGCTCCTACAATGAGCAGTTCTTC. Its protein is CSASSGYSSYNEQFF.